The clone carrying this TCR beta chain was observed many times. Its matching antigen is unknown. The CDR3 spans 14 residues. The V and J ends lost 5 bases and 3 bases respectively, with 14 bases between them. The germline V gene encodes CDR1 SGHTA and CDR2 FQGNSA. These data are taken from a study of T cell repertoires in cytomegalovirus infection. The overall study: Matching HLA type, along with CMV infection, was indicated by public TCR beta signatures. Study results and caveats: The study found HLA-C-restricted CMV-specific TCR beta clonotypes dominating the ex vivo response. Cumulated frequencies of public TCR beta families served to identify carriers of CMV plus the relevant HLA.

TCRdb re-derived calls from the reads in MiXCR, one entry per CDR3 protein. The sample carries more than 650,000 distinct CDR3 sequences, 35% recorded once. Sample: PBMCs. This TCR derives from a human donor in good health (CMV status not recorded). Some clones in this sample may be carry-over from other donors' samples. The chain couples TRBV7-2 to TRBJ2-7; D possibly corresponds to TRBD1 (6 bases). The CDR3 sequence: CASSPRQDRYEQYF. The DNA for the CDR3 is TGTGCCAGCAGCCCCCGACAGGACCGCTACGAGCAGTACTTC.